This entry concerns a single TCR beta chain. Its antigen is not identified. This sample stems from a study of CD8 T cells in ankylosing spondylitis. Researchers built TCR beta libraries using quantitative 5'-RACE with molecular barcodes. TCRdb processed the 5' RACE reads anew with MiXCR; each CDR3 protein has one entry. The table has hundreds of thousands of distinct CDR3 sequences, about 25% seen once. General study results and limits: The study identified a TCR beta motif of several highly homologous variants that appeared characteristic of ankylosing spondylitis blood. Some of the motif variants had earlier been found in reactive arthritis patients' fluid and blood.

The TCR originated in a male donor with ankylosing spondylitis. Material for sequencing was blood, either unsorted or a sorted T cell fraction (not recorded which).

The CDR3 nucleotides are TGTGCCACCAGTGACCTTCTAGACAACTTGAACACTGAAGCTTTCTTT. Amino acid sequence: CATSDLLDNLNTEAFF. The gene calls are TRBV24-1 and TRBJ1-1; D gene unclear. Trimming took 4 bases from V and 0 from J, leaving 14 bases between them. Germline lookup yields CDR1 KGHDR and CDR2 SFDVKD. CDR3 length equals 16 residues.